The 6 T cell receptor beta chains in this list originate from one sample, sequenced in a study of CD8 T cells in ankylosing spondylitis. TCRdb re-derived calls from the 5' RACE reads in MiXCR, one entry per CDR3 protein. The data hold about 110,000 distinct CDR3 sequences, with around 24% observed a single time. Sequenced: synovial fluid, either unsorted or a sorted T cell fraction (not recorded which). All receptors come from a male donor with ankylosing spondylitis.

The rearrangement uses TRBV27 and TRBJ2-1; the match to TRBD2 covers 9 bases. Unmatched junction bases numbered 12, after V lost 5 bases and J lost 7 bases. The length of the CDR3 is 16 residues. Germline CDR1 and CDR2: MNHEY and SMNVEV (reference sequence). The CDR3 nucleotides read TGTGCCAGCAGTCCACCTATTAGCGGGAGAGGGAATGAGCAGTTCTTC. Translated, it gives CASSPPISGRGNEQFF.

This sequence joins TRBV4-2 and TRBJ1-4; D is unclear. Looked up from germline, CDR1 is LGHNA and CDR2 is YNFKEQ. This CDR3 comprises 12 residues. Trimming took off 5 bases at V and 2 bases at J, with 3 bases between the two ends. CDR3 coding DNA: TGTGCCAGCAGCTCGACTAATGAAAAACTGTTTTTT. Its protein product is CASSSTNEKLFF.

V and J are TRBV4-1 and TRBJ1-2; the match to TRBD1 covers 10 bases. The CDR3 is 17 amino acids. The J segment lost 3 bases and the V segment lost 2 bases, leaving 9 bases of the junction unmatched. In germline, CDR1 is MGHRA, CDR2 YSYEKL. CDR3: CASSQTPGTGEYYGYTF. CDR3 bases: TGCGCCAGCAGCCAAACCCCCGGGACAGGGGAATACTATGGCTACACCTTC.

V usage is TRBV12-3 or TRBV12-4 and J usage is TRBJ2-1; TRBD2 matches at 13 bases. J lost 7 bases, V lost 7 bases, and 4 bases had no gene match. The CDR3 length is 14 residues. This chain's CDR3 is CASTETSGRNEQFF. For the CDR3, the DNA is TGTGCCAGCACTGAGACTAGCGGGAGGAATGAGCAGTTCTTC.

This clonotype appeared a few times. The J gene is TRBJ2-1, the V gene TRBV5-6, with D perhaps matching TRBD1 (6 bases). The CDR3 spans 14 residues. CDR1 and CDR2 from the germline V gene are SGHDT and YYEEEE. Trimming pared 0 bases from V and 2 bases from J, leaving 6 bases between. CDR3 loop: CASSLGQAYNEQFF. The CDR3 DNA is TGTGCCAGCAGCTTGGGACAGGCCTACAATGAGCAGTTCTTC.

J is TRBJ1-2 and V is TRBV6-2 or TRBV6-3; 7 bases agree with TRBD1. CDR1 is MNHEY, CDR2 SVGEGT, per germline. This CDR3 is built from 15 residues. V was clipped by 6 bases and J by 2 bases; unmatched bases: 9. CDR3 region: CASSTPSTGNYGYTF. Here the CDR3 DNA reads TGTGCCAGCAGCACGCCTTCGACAGGGAACTATGGCTACACCTTC.